Presented here are 16 T cell receptor beta chains from one specimen sequenced in a study of chemoradiotherapy in HPV16-positive cancers. The assay was immunoSEQ multiplex PCR, and TCRdb's table has in-frame clones only and misses some. The sample lists approximately 3,500 clones, approximately 79% occurring once. Sequencing used tumor tissue, obtained from a patient who underwent chemoradiotherapy. The origin of the receptors is a human donor with HPV-associated anogenital cancer.

V gene TRBV5-1 combines with J gene TRBJ2-4; 7 bases map to TRBD1. Germline V gene data show CDR1 as SGHRS and CDR2 as YFSETQ. The CDR3 has 14 amino acids. V gave up 0 bases and J gave up 5 bases; unmatched junction bases: 2. The CDR3: CASSLGTGENIQYF. In DNA form, the CDR3 reads TGCGCCAGCAGCTTGGGGACAGGAGAAAACATTCAGTACTTC.

This clone was observed once. The J gene is TRBJ2-1, the V gene TRBV6-6, with D hard to call. V shed 6 bases and J shed 8 bases, with 8 bases lying between them. The germline CDR1 and CDR2 sequences are MNHNY and SVGAGI (reference sequence). This CDR3 contains 11 residues. For the CDR3, the DNA is TGTGCCAGCAGCCCCCTTGATGAGCAGTTCTTC. This translates into CASSPLDEQFF.

The V and J genes are TRBV7-9 and TRBJ1-1; 8 nucleotides match TRBD1. The CDR3 consists of 14 residues. V trimming: 5 bases; J trimming: 5 bases; junction bases outside the gene matches: 7. The germline V gene has CDR1 SEHNR and CDR2 FQNEAQ (reference sequence). The DNA for the CDR3 is TGTGCCAGCAGCAAAACAGGGGGAAGTACTGAAGCTTTCTTT. Protein: CASSKTGGSTEAFF.

V usage is TRBV6-5 and J usage is TRBJ2-1; D perhaps matches TRBD2 (5 bases). Looked up from germline, CDR1 is MNHEY and CDR2 is SVGAGI. V was pared by 5 bases and J by 3 bases, with 8 bases between. CDR3 length equals 13 residues. CDR3 DNA: TGTGCCAGCAGTCCCGGGATCTACAATGAGCAGTTCTTC. Protein: CASSPGIYNEQFF.

The rearrangement uses TRBV5-1 and TRBJ1-2; D is unresolved. V lost 0 bases and J 2 bases, leaving 8 bases between the germline ends. The CDR3 sequence is 14 residues long. The germline V gene encodes CDR1 SGHRS and CDR2 YFSETQ. CDR3 nucleotides: TGCGCCAGCAGCTTGGCACAGCCAAACTATGGCTACACCTTC. Translating gives CASSLAQPNYGYTF.

This clone has only a few counts. Here the CDR3 DNA reads TGCGCCAGCGCCCTAGCGGGTCCTAGCACAGATACGCAGTATTTT. Protein: CASALAGPSTDTQYF. The chain is built from TRBV5-1 and TRBJ2-3, with TRBD2 identical over 8 bases. The CDR3 runs to 15 residues. V gave up 7 bases and J gave up 0 bases; unmatched junction bases: 7. Germline lookup yields CDR1 SGHRS and CDR2 YFSETQ.

The chain couples TRBV9 to TRBJ1-6; the match to TRBD1 covers 9 bases. Per the germline V gene, CDR1 is SGDLS and CDR2 is YYNGEE. The V segment lost 2 bases and the J segment 5 bases; nucleotides outside the gene matches: 8. The CDR3 totals 17 residues. CDR3 sequence: CASSVLGQGFDNSPLHF. CDR3 nucleotides: TGTGCCAGCAGCGTGCTGGGACAGGGCTTTGATAATTCACCCCTCCACTTT.

This chain joins TRBV29-1 and TRBJ2-7, with no clear D. Germline loops: CDR1 SQVTM, CDR2 ANQGSEA. The CDR3 extends over 13 amino acids. V dropped 3 bases and J dropped 0 bases, with 9 bases sitting between them. The CDR3 DNA sequence: TGCAGCGTTGAGGGCGCCTACTCCTACGAGCAGTACTTC. Its translation: CSVEGAYSYEQYF.

The chain uses TRBV27 and TRBJ1-1; D is unclear. The CDR3 totals 15 residues. Germline V CDR1 and CDR2: MNHEY, SMNVEV (reference sequence). The V end was cut by 6 bases, the J end by 0 bases, with 14 bases between. The chain's CDR3 is CASSPLPRMNTEAFF. CDR3 coding DNA: TGTGCCAGCAGCCCACTTCCACGGATGAACACTGAAGCTTTCTTT.

V and J are TRBV11-3 and TRBJ2-3; D gene ambiguous. The CDR3 has 13 residues. Germline loops: CDR1 SGHNT, CDR2 YENEEA. V dropped 4 bases and J dropped 4 bases, with 9 bases sitting between them. The CDR3 DNA sequence: TGTGCCAGCAGCTCTGGGAAGGCAGATACGCAGTATTTT. It translates to CASSSGKADTQYF.

This rearrangement joins TRBV27 to TRBJ1-2; 7 bases are shared with TRBD1. CDR1 MNHEY and CDR2 SMNVEV come from the germline V gene (reference sequence). CDR3 length: 15 residues. J lost 4 bases, V lost 0 bases, and 5 bases had no gene match. As DNA, the CDR3 is TGTGCCAGCAGTTTATCGGTGTACAGGGGCTATGGCTACACCTTC. Translated: CASSLSVYRGYGYTF.

This chain uses TRBV4-1 with TRBJ1-1; D gene unclear. This CDR3 spans 12 amino acids. Germline lookup yields CDR1 MGHRA and CDR2 YSYEKL. With 0 bases removed from V and 11 bases from J, the gap between germline ends came to 10 bases. CDR3 DNA sequence: TGCGCCAGCAGCCAAGAAGGGTCTGGGGCTTTCTTT. Encoded protein: CASSQEGSGAFF.

This clone has only one observation. J is TRBJ1-5 and V is TRBV30; D may be TRBD1 (5 bases). V was clipped by 2 bases and J by 4 bases, with 12 bases between them. The CDR3 runs 14 residues. CDR1 is GTSNPN, CDR2 SVGIG, per germline (reference sequence). The CDR3 DNA is TGTGCCTGGAGTAAAGGGGTGGGAAATCAGCCCCAGCATTTT. Translated: CAWSKGVGNQPQHF.

This clone has only a few counts. J is TRBJ2-2 and V is TRBV18; the D gene is possibly TRBD1 (5 bases). Germline loops: CDR1 KGHSH, CDR2 LQKENI. This CDR3 contains 15 residues. The V gene lost 3 bases and the J gene lost 0 bases, with 8 bases spanning the gap. In nucleotides, the CDR3 is TGTGCCAGCTCACCCGACAGCGCGAACACCGGGGAGCTGTTTTTT. Its translation: CASSPDSANTGELFF. Filled out from reference TRBV18 and TRBJ2-2, the complete variable domain reads NAGVMQNPRHLVRRRGQEARLRCSPMKGHSHVYWYRQLPEEGLKFMVYLQKENIIDESGMPKERFSAEFPKEGPSILRIQQVVRGDSAAYFCASSPDSANTGELFFGEGSRLTVL.

This chain joins TRBV5-1 and TRBJ2-1, with D uncertain. In germline, CDR1 is SGHRS, CDR2 YFSETQ. This CDR3 spans 14 amino acids. Deletions cut 1 base from V and 5 bases from J, with 10 bases between. The CDR3 loop reads CASSLNSQNNEQFF. For the CDR3, the DNA is TGCGCCAGCAGCTTGAATTCACAAAACAATGAGCAGTTCTTC.

The chain is built from TRBV4-3 and TRBJ2-1, with 9 bases lining up with TRBD2. V lost 0 bases to trimming and J lost 9 bases; unmatched junction nucleotides: 12. The CDR3 extends over 17 amino acids. CDR1 and CDR2 (germline): LGHNA, YSLEER. DNA for the CDR3: TGCGCCAGCAGCCAAGAAGTCCTAGCGGGACGGTCGGGTGAGCAGTTCTTC. As protein: CASSQEVLAGRSGEQFF.